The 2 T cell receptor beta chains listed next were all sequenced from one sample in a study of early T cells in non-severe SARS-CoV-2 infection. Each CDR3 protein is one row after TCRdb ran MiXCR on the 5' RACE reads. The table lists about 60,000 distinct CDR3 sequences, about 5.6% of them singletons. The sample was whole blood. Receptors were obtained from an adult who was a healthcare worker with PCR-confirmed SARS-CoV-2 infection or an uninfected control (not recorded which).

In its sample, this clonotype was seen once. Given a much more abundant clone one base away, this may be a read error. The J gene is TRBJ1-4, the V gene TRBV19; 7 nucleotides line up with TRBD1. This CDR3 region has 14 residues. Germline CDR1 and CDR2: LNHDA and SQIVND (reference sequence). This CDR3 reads CACSIGGSLTKLFF. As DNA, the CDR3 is TGTGCCTGTAGTATAGGGGGCAGTCTCACCAAACTGTTTTTT.

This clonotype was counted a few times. The CDR3 sequence is CSAPIAGGVNPDTQYF. As DNA, the CDR3 is TGCAGTGCCCCCATAGCGGGAGGGGTGAACCCAGATACGCAGTATTTT. V usage is TRBV20-1 and J usage is TRBJ2-3; 11 positions match TRBD2. The CDR3 length is 16 residues. V dropped 6 bases and J dropped 4; count of bases not matched to a gene: 12. Per the germline V gene, CDR1 is DFQATT and CDR2 is SNEGSKA (reference sequence).